This T cell receptor (beta chain) was captured in a study of ipilimumab plus nivolumab after autologous stem cell transplantation. Across the whole study: Myeloma patients were high-risk transplant-naive or relapsed within 3 years of first autologous transplant.

The CDR3 sequence is 12 residues long. V gave up 8 bases and J gave up 2 bases, with 10 bases separating them. CDR1 is MNHEY and CDR2 is SMNVEV in the germline V gene (reference sequence). Starting 14 to 28 days after autologous transplant, ipilimumab 1 mg/kg was given. Profiling relied on immunoSEQ multiplex PCR, and the TCRdb table lists in-frame clones only, not all of them. The sample holds some 45,000 clones, roughly 88% seen once. Sequencing was performed on PBMCs, taken in a trial of ipilimumab plus nivolumab as post-transplant consolidation. The genes are TRBV27 and TRBJ2-7; the D gene is possibly TRBD1 (6 bases). The TCR was taken from a male donor with multiple myeloma. The CDR3 sequence: CASARGPYEQYF. The CDR3 region has the DNA TGTGCCAGCGCCAGGGGCCCCTACGAGCAGTACTTC.